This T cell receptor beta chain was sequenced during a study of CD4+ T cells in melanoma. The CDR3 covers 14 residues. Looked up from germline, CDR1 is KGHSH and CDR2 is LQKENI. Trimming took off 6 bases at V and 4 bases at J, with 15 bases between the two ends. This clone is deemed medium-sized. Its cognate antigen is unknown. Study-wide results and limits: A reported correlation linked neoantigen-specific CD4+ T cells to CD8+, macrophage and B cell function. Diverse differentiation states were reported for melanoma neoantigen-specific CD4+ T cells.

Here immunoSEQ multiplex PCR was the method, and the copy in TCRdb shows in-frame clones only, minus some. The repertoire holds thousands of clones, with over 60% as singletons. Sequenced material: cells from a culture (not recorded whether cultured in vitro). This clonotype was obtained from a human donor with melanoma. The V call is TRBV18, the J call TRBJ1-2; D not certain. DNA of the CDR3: TGTGCCAGCTCCCTAAGATCCGAATCCTATGGCTACACCTTC. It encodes CASSLRSESYGYTF. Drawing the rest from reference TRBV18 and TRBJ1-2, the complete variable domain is NAGVMQNPRHLVRRRGQEARLRCSPMKGHSHVYWYRQLPEEGLKFMVYLQKENIIDESGMPKERFSAEFPKEGPSILRIQQVVRGDSAAYFCASSLRSESYGYTFGSGTRLTVV.